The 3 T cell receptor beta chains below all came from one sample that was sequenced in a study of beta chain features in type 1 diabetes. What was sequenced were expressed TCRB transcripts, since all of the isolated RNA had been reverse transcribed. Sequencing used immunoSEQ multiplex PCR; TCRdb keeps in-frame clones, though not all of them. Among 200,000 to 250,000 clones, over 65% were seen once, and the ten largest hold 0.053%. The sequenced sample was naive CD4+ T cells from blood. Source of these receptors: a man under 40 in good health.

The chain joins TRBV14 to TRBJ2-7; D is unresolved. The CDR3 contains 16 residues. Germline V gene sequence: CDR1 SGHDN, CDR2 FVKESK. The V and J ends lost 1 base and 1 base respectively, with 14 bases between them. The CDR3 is CASSQVTRTLSYEQYF. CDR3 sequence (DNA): TGTGCCAGCAGCCAAGTGACGAGGACCCTGTCCTACGAGCAGTACTTC.

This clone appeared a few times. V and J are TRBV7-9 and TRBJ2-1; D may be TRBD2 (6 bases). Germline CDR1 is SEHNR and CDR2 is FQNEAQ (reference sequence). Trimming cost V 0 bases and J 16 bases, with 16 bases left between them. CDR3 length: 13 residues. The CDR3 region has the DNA TGTGCCAGCAGCTTAGCCGGCGGAGGGAGGAAATTCTTC. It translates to CASSLAGGGRKFF.

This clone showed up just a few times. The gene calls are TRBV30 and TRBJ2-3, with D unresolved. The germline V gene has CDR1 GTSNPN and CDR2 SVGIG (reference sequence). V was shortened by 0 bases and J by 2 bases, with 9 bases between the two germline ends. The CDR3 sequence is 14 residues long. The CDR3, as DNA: TGTGCCTGGAGTGTAGGCCACACCACAGATACGCAGTATTTT. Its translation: CAWSVGHTTDTQYF.